Each of the 24 T cell receptor beta chains below was sequenced from the same sample in a study of a mutant IDH1 vaccine in newly diagnosed glioma. Some clones are missing from TCRdb's copy, which holds only in-frame ones; the method was immunoSEQ multiplex PCR. The repertoire holds 75,000 to 80,000 clones, with more than 85% as singletons. These receptors are not linked to any known antigen. Sample time point: week 5, during vaccination. A 20-mer mutant IDH1 peptide at 300 ug was injected subcutaneously with topical imiquimod. The source material was PBMCs, sampled from a glioma patient whose treatment included an IDH1 peptide vaccine. Source of these receptors: a woman between 50 and 59 years old with glioma.

V usage is TRBV7-9 and J usage is TRBJ1-4; D remains ambiguous. The CDR3 has 13 residues. Between the trimmed V and J ends, which lost 8 bases and 4 bases, there was a span of 11 bases. Germline V gene sequence: CDR1 SEHNR, CDR2 FQNEAQ (reference sequence). The CDR3 DNA is TGTGCCAGCGGCCCGAGACATAATGAAAAACTGTTTTTT. Its protein product is CASGPRHNEKLFF.

This clone showed up just once. The gene calls are TRBV7-9 and TRBJ1-6; D not certain. From germline, CDR1 is SEHNR and CDR2 FQNEAQ (reference sequence). The CDR3 length is 14 residues. The germline V and J ends were trimmed by 0 bases and 11 bases, with 11 bases remaining between them. CDR3 sequence: CASSLAEGWAPLHF. CDR3 coding DNA: TGTGCCAGCAGCTTAGCTGAGGGTTGGGCACCCCTCCACTTT.

Here the CDR3 reads CASSFGPGQISSNTEAFF. Here the CDR3 DNA reads TGTGCCAGCAGTTTCGGTCCGGGACAAATATCTTCGAACACTGAAGCTTTCTTT. The chain uses TRBV28 and TRBJ1-1; a possible D gene is TRBD1 (6 bases). Germline V lookup: CDR1 MDHEN, CDR2 SYDVKM. The ends were cut back, 3 bases at V and 1 base at J, with 21 bases in the middle. There are 18 residues in the CDR3.

V gene TRBV18 combines with J gene TRBJ1-4; possibly TRBD1 for D (5 bases). There are 14 residues in the CDR3. In germline, CDR1 is KGHSH, CDR2 LQKENI. The germline V and J ends were trimmed by 3 bases and 8 bases, with 13 bases remaining between them. The CDR3 spells CASSPIDSREKLFF. For the CDR3, the DNA is TGTGCCAGCTCACCCATCGACAGTCGGGAAAAACTGTTTTTT. The full variable domain, with the rest looked up from reference TRBV18 and TRBJ1-4, is NAGVMQNPRHLVRRRGQEARLRCSPMKGHSHVYWYRQLPEEGLKFMVYLQKENIIDESGMPKERFSAEFPKEGPSILRIQQVVRGDSAAYFCASSPIDSREKLFFGSGTQLSVL.

This chain joins TRBV14 and TRBJ2-3; TRBD2 agrees at 12 bases. With V trimmed by 4 bases and J by 6 bases, 17 bases remained unmatched. The V gene's germline CDR1 is SGHDN and CDR2 FVKESK. The CDR3 covers 19 residues. Written as DNA, the CDR3 is TGTGCCAGCAGCCCAAAGCCGGGACTAGCGGGTCTCCATTTGGATACGCAGTATTTT. This gives the protein CASSPKPGLAGLHLDTQYF.

Only a few counts were recorded for this clone. V gene TRBV28 combines with J gene TRBJ2-2; a possible D gene is TRBD2 (6 bases). Trimming removed 6 bases from V and 5 bases from J, with 22 bases in between. The CDR3 covers 17 residues. The germline CDR1 and CDR2 sequences are MDHEN and SYDVKM. DNA for the CDR3: TGTGCCAGCAGCAAACTAATCCGGGACTTAAGAACCGGGGAGCTGTTTTTT. Translating gives CASSKLIRDLRTGELFF. The variable domain in full, with the rest retrieved from reference TRBV28 and TRBJ2-2, is DVKVTQSSRYLVKRTGEKVFLECVQDMDHENMFWYRQDPGLGLRLIYFSYDVKMKEKGDIPEGYSVSREKKERFSLILESASTNQTSMYLCASSKLIRDLRTGELFFGEGSRLTVL.

V gene TRBV2 combines with J gene TRBJ2-7, with unresolved D. The V end lost 3 bases, the J end lost 4 bases, and 7 bases lay between the germline ends. This CDR3 contains 12 residues. Germline-derived CDR1 and CDR2 are SNHLY and FYNNEI. CDR3 in amino acids: CASSDVMYEQYF. Here the CDR3 DNA reads TGTGCCAGCAGTGATGTCATGTACGAGCAGTACTTC. The full variable domain, with the rest looked up from reference TRBV2 and TRBJ2-7, is EPEVTQTPSHQVTQMGQEVILRCVPISNHLYFYWYRQILGQKVEFLVSFYNNEISEKSEIFDDQFSVERPDGSNFTLKIRSTKLEDSAMYFCASSDVMYEQYFGPGTRLTVT.

V is TRBV28 and J is TRBJ2-7; tentative D call: TRBD1 (6 bases). The germline V gene has CDR1 MDHEN and CDR2 SYDVKM. Trimming pared 6 bases from V and 11 bases from J, leaving 17 bases between. CDR3 length: 12 amino acids. CDR3: CASRLTRDMEYF. The CDR3 DNA is TGTGCCAGCAGATTGACCCGGGACATGGAGTACTTC.

The chain recombines TRBV19 with TRBJ2-7; TRBD1 or TRBD2 may be the D gene (6 bases each). Looked up from germline, CDR1 is LNHDA and CDR2 is SQIVND (reference sequence). The CDR3 totals 14 residues. The V gene lost 8 bases and the J gene lost 2 bases, with 16 bases spanning the gap. CDR3 bases: TGTGCCAGTCAGGACGGGGGCAGCACCTACGAGCAGTACTTC. This gives the protein CASQDGGSTYEQYF.

The sample holds one count of this clone. V usage is TRBV11-2 and J usage is TRBJ1-2; D is unresolved. The CDR3 contains 12 residues. Germline CDR1 reads SGHAT; CDR2 reads FQNNGV. Trimming pared 4 bases from V and 8 bases from J, leaving 11 bases between. The CDR3 is CASSYEYGGYTF. The CDR3 coding sequence is TGTGCCAGCAGCTACGAGTATGGCGGCTACACCTTC. The whole variable domain, remainder taken from reference TRBV11-2 and TRBJ1-2, is EAGVAQSPRYKIIEKRQSVAFWCNPISGHATLYWYQQILGQGPKLLIQFQNNGVVDDSQLPKDRFSAERLKGVDSTLKIQPAKLEDSAVYLCASSYEYGGYTFGSGTRLTVV.

The chain couples TRBV30 to TRBJ2-7; tentative D call: TRBD2 (6 bases). The CDR3 runs to 14 residues. Germline V gene data show CDR1 as GTSNPN and CDR2 as SVGIG (reference sequence). V dropped 0 bases and J dropped 3 bases, with 12 bases sitting between them. CDR3 protein: CAWSVGGIGYEQYF. DNA for the CDR3: TGTGCCTGGAGTGTAGGAGGGATCGGCTACGAGCAGTACTTC.

The chain employs TRBV30 and TRBJ2-2; D possibly corresponds to TRBD1 (5 bases). Trimming removed 2 bases at V and 9 bases at J, with 13 bases between. The CDR3 runs to 13 residues. Per germline, CDR1 GTSNPN and CDR2 SVGIG (reference sequence). The CDR3 reads CAWSQGKGWELFF. The CDR3 DNA reads TGTGCCTGGAGTCAGGGAAAAGGGTGGGAGCTGTTTTTT.

This clone was picked up one time. This chain joins TRBV9 and TRBJ2-3; tentatively, D is TRBD1 or TRBD2 (5 bases each). The germline V gene encodes CDR1 SGDLS and CDR2 YYNGEE. V gave up 6 bases and J gave up 5 bases, with 13 bases separating them. The CDR3 sequence is 13 residues long. CDR3 bases: TGTGCCAGCAACATCGGGACCGGAGATACGCAGTATTTT. Translated, it gives CASNIGTGDTQYF.

V gene TRBV14 combines with J gene TRBJ2-1, with a possible D match to TRBD2 (6 bases). V was shortened by 5 bases and J by 8 bases, with 25 bases between the two germline ends. In germline, CDR1 is SGHDN, CDR2 FVKESK. The CDR3 has 17 amino acids. The CDR3 sequence is CASSYYSGTSTWDEQFF. CDR3 in DNA: TGTGCCAGCAGCTACTATTCCGGGACTTCAACATGGGATGAGCAGTTCTTC.

The chain links TRBV10-1 to TRBJ2-3; 7 nucleotides line up with TRBD1. This CDR3 has 16 amino acids. With 0 bases clipped from V and 1 base from J, the junction kept 4 bases outside the gene matches. Germline-derived CDR1 and CDR2 are WNHNN and SYGVQD (reference sequence). The CDR3 DNA is TGCGCCAGCAGTGAGTCGTGGGACAGTGGCACAGATACGCAGTATTTT. Translating gives CASSESWDSGTDTQYF.

The chain couples TRBV25-1 to TRBJ1-2; TRBD1 is a possible D gene (6 bases). Trimming took off 2 bases at V and 6 bases at J, with 13 bases between the two ends. Germline V CDR1 and CDR2: MGHDK, SYGVNS. CDR3 length: 14 residues. CDR3 sequence reads: CASSETRGVDGYTF. The CDR3, as DNA: TGTGCCAGCAGTGAAACTAGGGGGGTAGATGGCTACACCTTC.

This clone was seen just once. This chain joins TRBV19 and TRBJ1-5, with a possible D match to TRBD1 (6 bases). Trimming pared 2 bases from V and 1 base from J, leaving 9 bases between. The CDR3 consists of 15 residues. Germline lookup yields CDR1 LNHDA and CDR2 SQIVND (reference sequence). CDR3 nucleotide sequence: TGTGCCAGTAGTATATCAGGGGAGAGCAATCAGCCCCAGCATTTT. It encodes CASSISGESNQPQHF.

This rearrangement joins TRBV5-4 to TRBJ2-1; D may match TRBD1 or TRBD2 (5 bases each). CDR1 is SGHNT, CDR2 YYREEE, per germline (reference sequence). V shed 0 bases and J shed 6 bases, with 16 bases lying between them. The length of the CDR3 is 16 residues. The CDR3 sequence: CASSLADWGIGNEQFF. The CDR3, as DNA: TGTGCCAGCAGCTTGGCTGACTGGGGGATCGGCAATGAGCAGTTCTTC.

The chain has TRBV6-6 and TRBJ2-7, with TRBD1 as a possible D gene (6 bases). The V gene's germline CDR1 is MNHNY and CDR2 SVGAGI (reference sequence). This CDR3 is 16 amino acids long. Trimming took 9 bases from V and 0 from J, leaving 21 bases between them. The CDR3 DNA sequence: TGTGCCAGTAAAGATACCGGGACATTCTTCTCCTACGAGCAGTACTTC. This translates into CASKDTGTFFSYEQYF.

V gene TRBV21-1 combines with J gene TRBJ1-3. TRBV21-1 is termed a pseudogene. CDR3 length: 12 residues. This CDR3 is CASREEGNTIYF. As DNA, the CDR3 is TGTGCCAGCAGGGAAGAAGGAAACACCATATATTTT.

The gene calls are TRBV6-6 and TRBJ2-3; TRBD2 matches 8 bases. CDR1 is MNHNY and CDR2 is SVGAGI in the germline V gene (reference sequence). CDR3 length equals 16 residues. V lost 4 bases and J lost 0; bases outside the gene matches: 6. The CDR3 region is CASSSRAGGSTDTQYF. The CDR3 nucleotides read TGTGCCAGCAGTTCTCGCGCGGGGGGTAGCACAGATACGCAGTATTTT.

The chain has TRBV11-3 and TRBJ2-7, with D perhaps matching TRBD2 (6 bases). The CDR3 runs to 13 residues. Per germline, CDR1 SGHNT and CDR2 YENEEA. The V end was cut by 3 bases, the J end by 0 bases, with 6 bases between. The CDR3 nucleotides read TGTGCCAGCAGCTTCGGGAGCTCCTACGAGCAGTACTTC. It translates to CASSFGSSYEQYF.

The gene calls are TRBV11-3 and TRBJ2-7; 10 bases agree with TRBD1. J gave up 7 bases and V 1 base, and 4 bases lay outside the gene matches. The CDR3 consists of 14 residues. Germline CDR1 SGHNT, CDR2 YENEEA. The CDR3 sequence is CASSLGQGADEQYF. For the CDR3, the DNA is TGTGCCAGCAGCTTAGGACAGGGGGCAGATGAGCAGTACTTC.

The chain has TRBV28 and TRBJ2-6; perhaps TRBD2 as D (5 bases). Per germline, CDR1 MDHEN and CDR2 SYDVKM. The CDR3 extends over 16 amino acids. V was cut by 3 bases and J by 0 bases, with 9 bases left in between. CDR3 sequence: CASSLGSYSGANVLTF. The CDR3 nucleotides are TGTGCCAGCAGTTTGGGGAGTTACTCTGGGGCCAACGTCCTGACTTTC.